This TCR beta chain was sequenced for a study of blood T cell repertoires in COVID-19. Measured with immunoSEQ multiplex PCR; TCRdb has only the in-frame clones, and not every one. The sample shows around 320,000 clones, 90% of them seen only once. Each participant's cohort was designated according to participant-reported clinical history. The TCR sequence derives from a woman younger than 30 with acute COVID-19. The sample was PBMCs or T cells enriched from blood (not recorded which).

For the CDR3, the DNA is TGCGCCAGCAACAGGGGCGGCCGGGCCGAGCAGTACTTC. Translated: CASNRGGRAEQYF. This chain links TRBV5-1 with TRBJ2-7, with 7 bases identical to TRBD1. The ends lost 6 bases at V and 6 bases at J; junction bases unmatched: 9. CDR3 length: 13 residues. Germline V CDR1 and CDR2: SGHRS, YFSETQ.